This TCR beta chain was profiled in a study of blood T cell repertoires in COVID-19. The overall study: Whether acute or convalescent, the COVID-19 samples came from the United States, Italy and Spain. T cells, B-cell-depleted T cells, or PBMCs supplied cDNA or gDNA.

Germline assignment: CDR1 LNHNV and CDR2 YYDKDF (reference sequence). V lost 5 bases, J lost 2 bases, and 18 bases lay in between. CDR3 size: 16 residues. In the authors' workflow: Amplification of reference gene primers provided the estimated nucleated cell counts. Libraries were prepared by immunoSEQ multiplex PCR; TCRdb keeps only in-frame clonotypes and omits some of them. V, J and clone size are those of that table, while D and trimming were read from the DNA. The data contain 70,000 to 95,000 clones, about 89% of them singletons. The chain employs TRBV15 and TRBJ1-2; no reliable D call. Input material: peripheral blood. The TCR originated in a woman between 45 and 60 years old in a cohort sampled during active COVID-19. The CDR3 region has the DNA TGTGCCACCAGCCCTCTAGTACCCCCCCGCAACTATGGCTACACCTTC. This codes for CATSPLVPPRNYGYTF.